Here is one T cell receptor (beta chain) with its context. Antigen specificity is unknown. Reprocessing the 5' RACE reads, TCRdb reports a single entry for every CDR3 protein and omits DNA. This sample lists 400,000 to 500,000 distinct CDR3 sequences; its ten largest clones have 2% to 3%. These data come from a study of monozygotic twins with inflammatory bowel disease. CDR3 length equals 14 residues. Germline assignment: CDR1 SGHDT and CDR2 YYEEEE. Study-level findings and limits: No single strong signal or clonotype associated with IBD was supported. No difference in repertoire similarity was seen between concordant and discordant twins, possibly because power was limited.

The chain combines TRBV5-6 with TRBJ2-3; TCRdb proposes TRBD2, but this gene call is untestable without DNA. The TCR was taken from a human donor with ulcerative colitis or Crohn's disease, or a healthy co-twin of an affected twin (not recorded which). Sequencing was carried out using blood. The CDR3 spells CASSPGTSGSTQYF. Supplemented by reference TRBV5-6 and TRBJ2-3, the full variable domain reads DAGVTQSPTHLIKTRGQQVTLRCSPKSGHDTVSWYQQALGQGPQFIFQYYEEEERQRGNFPDRFSGHQFPNYSSELNVNALLLGDSALYLCASSPGTSGSTQYFGPGTRLTVL.